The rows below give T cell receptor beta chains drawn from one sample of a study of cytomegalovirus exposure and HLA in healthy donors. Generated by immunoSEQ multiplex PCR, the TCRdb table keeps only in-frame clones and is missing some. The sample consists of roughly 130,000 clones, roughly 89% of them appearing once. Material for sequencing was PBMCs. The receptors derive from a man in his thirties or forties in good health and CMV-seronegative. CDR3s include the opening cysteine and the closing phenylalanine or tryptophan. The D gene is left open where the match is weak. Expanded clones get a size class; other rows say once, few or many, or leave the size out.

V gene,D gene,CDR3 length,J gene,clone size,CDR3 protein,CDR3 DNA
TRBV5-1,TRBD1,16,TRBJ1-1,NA,CASSSQGGLMNTEAFF,TGCGCCAGCAGCTCCCAGGGGGGCCTCATGAACACTGAAGCTTTCTTT
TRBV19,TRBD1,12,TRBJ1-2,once,CASRQGIDGYTF,TGTGCCAGTAGACAGGGGATCGATGGCTACACCTTC
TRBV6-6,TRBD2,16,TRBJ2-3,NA,CASSYWSGGNTDTQYF,TGTGCCAGCAGTTACTGGAGCGGGGGGAACACAGATACGCAGTATTTT
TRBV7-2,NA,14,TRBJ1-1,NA,CASNQSPGNTEAFF,TGTGCCAGCAACCAAAGTCCGGGGAACACTGAAGCTTTCTTT
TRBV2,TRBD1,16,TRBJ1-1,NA,CASGGGTGSVDTEAFF,TGTGCCAGCGGCGGGGGGACAGGGAGCGTGGACACTGAAGCTTTCTTT
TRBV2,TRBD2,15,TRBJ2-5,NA,CASSEVLAGGETQYF,TGTGCCAGCAGTGAAGTCCTAGCGGGGGGAGAGACCCAGTACTTC
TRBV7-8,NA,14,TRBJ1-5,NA,CASSLVVSNQPQHF,TGTGCCAGCAGCTTAGTAGTGTCCAATCAGCCCCAGCATTTT
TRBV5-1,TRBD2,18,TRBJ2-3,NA,CASSLGPVAGGRTDTQYF,TGCGCCAGCAGCTTGGGACCGGTAGCGGGGGGCCGCACAGATACGCAGTATTTT
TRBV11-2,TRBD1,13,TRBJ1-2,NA,CASSLGDRVGYTF,TGTGCCAGCAGCTTAGGGGACAGGGTTGGCTACACCTTC
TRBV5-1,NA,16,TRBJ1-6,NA,CASSTVDGGYNSPLHF,TGCGCCAGCAGCACGGTTGACGGGGGTTATAATTCACCCCTCCACTTT
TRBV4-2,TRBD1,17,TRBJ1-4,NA,CASSQDRAGRGYEKLFF,TGTGCCAGCAGCCAAGATCGGGCGGGCAGGGGGTACGAAAAACTGTTTTTT
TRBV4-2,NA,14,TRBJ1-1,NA,CASSPSLGTYEAFF,TGTGCCAGCAGCCCGAGTCTAGGGACATACGAAGCTTTCTTT
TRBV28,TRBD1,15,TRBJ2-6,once,CATLTGGSGANVLTF,TGTGCCACCCTGACAGGGGGATCTGGGGCCAACGTCCTGACTTTC
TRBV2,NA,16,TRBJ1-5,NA,CASSETFTGRGQPQHF,TGTGCCAGCAGTGAGACTTTTACAGGGAGGGGTCAGCCCCAGCATTTT
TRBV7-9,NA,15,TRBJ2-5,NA,CASSRTPAAQETQYF,TGTGCCAGCAGCCGAACCCCCGCGGCCCAAGAGACCCAGTACTTC
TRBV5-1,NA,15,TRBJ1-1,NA,CASSLTTAGNTEAFF,TGCGCCAGCAGCTTGACGACAGCTGGAAACACTGAAGCTTTCTTT
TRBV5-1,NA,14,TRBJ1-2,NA,CASSLGVQVHGYTF,TGCGCCAGCAGCTTGGGGGTACAGGTCCATGGCTACACCTTC
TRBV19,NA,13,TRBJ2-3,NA,CASSARRGDTQYF,TGTGCCAGTTCGGCTAGACGAGGAGATACGCAGTATTTT
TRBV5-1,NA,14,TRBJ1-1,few,CASSSFTRGTEAFF,TGCGCCAGCAGCTCGTTTACCCGAGGCACTGAAGCTTTCTTT
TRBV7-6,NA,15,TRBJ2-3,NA,CASSSSSNPPDTQYF,TGTGCCAGCAGCTCATCATCTAACCCGCCGGATACGCAGTATTTT
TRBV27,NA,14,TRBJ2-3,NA,CASSLRTDTDTQYF,TGTGCCAGCAGTTTACGGACAGACACAGATACGCAGTATTTT
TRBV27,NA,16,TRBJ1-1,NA,CASSLKAGVMNTEAFF,TGTGCCAGCAGTTTAAAGGCAGGCGTCATGAACACTGAAGCTTTCTTT
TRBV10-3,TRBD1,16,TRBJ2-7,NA,CAISEFSRTGAYEQYF,TGTGCCATCAGTGAGTTCTCAAGGACAGGGGCCTACGAGCAGTACTTC
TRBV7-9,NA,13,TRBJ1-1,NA,CASSPEGNTEAFF,TGTGCCAGCAGCCCGGAGGGGAACACTGAAGCTTTCTTT
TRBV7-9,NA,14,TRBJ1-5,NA,CASSFGGSHQPQHF,TGTGCCAGCAGCTTCGGCGGGTCGCACCAGCCCCAGCATTTT
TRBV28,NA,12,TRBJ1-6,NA,CASSSLMRPLHF,TGTGCCAGCAGTTCCCTTATGCGGCCCCTCCACTTT
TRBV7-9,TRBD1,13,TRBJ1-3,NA,CASSRDRGNTIYF,TGTGCCAGCAGCAGGGACAGGGGAAACACCATATATTTT
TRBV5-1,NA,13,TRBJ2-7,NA,CASSLTQNYEQYF,TGCGCCAGCAGCTTGACCCAGAACTACGAGCAGTACTTC
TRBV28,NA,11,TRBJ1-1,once,CAVAMNTEAFF,TGTGCCGTAGCCATGAACACTGAAGCTTTCTTT
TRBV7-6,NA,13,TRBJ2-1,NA,CASSLALTGEQFF,TGTGCCAGCAGCTTAGCTTTAACAGGGGAGCAGTTCTTC
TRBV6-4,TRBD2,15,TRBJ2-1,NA,CASSDSGGAGNEQFF,TGTGCCAGCAGTGATAGCGGGGGGGCCGGGAATGAGCAGTTCTTC
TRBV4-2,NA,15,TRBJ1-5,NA,CASSQGAGTREPQHF,TGTGCCAGCAGCCAAGGAGCGGGAACTAGAGAGCCCCAGCATTTT
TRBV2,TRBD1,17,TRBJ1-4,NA,CASRVLYTGAANEKLFF,TGTGCCAGCAGAGTCCTTTATACAGGGGCGGCTAATGAAAAACTGTTTTTT
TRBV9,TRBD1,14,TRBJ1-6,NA,CASSVSTGVSPLHF,TGTGCCAGCAGCGTGTCGACAGGGGTATCACCCCTCCACTTT
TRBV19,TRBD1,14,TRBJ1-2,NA,CASSMRGRKGGYTF,TGTGCCAGTAGTATGAGGGGGCGCAAAGGGGGCTACACCTTC
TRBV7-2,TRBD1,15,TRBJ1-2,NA,CASSLVWTGDYGYTF,TGTGCCAGCAGCTTAGTGTGGACAGGGGACTATGGCTACACCTTC
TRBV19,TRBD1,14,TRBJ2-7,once,CASKLGQGSYEQYF,TGTGCCAGTAAACTGGGACAGGGGAGCTACGAGCAGTACTTC
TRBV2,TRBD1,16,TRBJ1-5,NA,CASNPDRGLPNQPQHF,TGTGCCAGCAACCCGGACAGGGGTTTACCAAATCAGCCCCAGCATTTT
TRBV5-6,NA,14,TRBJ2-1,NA,CASSLGQNLNEQFF,TGTGCCAGCAGCTTAGGACAGAACCTCAATGAGCAGTTCTTC
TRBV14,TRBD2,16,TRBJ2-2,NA,CASSQFIAGSTGELFF,TGTGCCAGCAGCCAATTTATAGCGGGGAGCACCGGGGAGCTGTTTTTT
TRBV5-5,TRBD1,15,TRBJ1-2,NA,CASSVTGGGWDGYTF,TGTGCCAGCAGCGTAACAGGGGGCGGGTGGGATGGCTACACCTTC
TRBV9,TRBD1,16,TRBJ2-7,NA,CASSVGRDRATYEQYF,TGTGCCAGCAGCGTAGGACGGGACAGGGCTACCTACGAGCAGTACTTC
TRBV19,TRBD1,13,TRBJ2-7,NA,CASSGQAAYEQYF,TGTGCCAGCTCGGGACAGGCTGCCTACGAGCAGTACTTC